Presented here are 24 T cell receptor beta chains from one specimen sequenced in a study of vaccination and CD4 T cells after COVID-19. CD4+ T cells that had been cultured provided DNA sequenced with the Oncomine TCR Beta short-read assay. TCRdb processed the PCR reads anew with MiXCR; each CDR3 protein has one entry. Found here are around 18,000 distinct CDR3 sequences, approximately 38% of them singletons; the top ten hold under 15%. No antigen has been identified for these receptors. Treatment denoted: approximately 9-day PBMC culture with coronavirus spike peptide pools or control peptides (ViraFEST assay). Sequenced: CD4+ T cells from blood, cultured in vitro. The source is a human donor who had recovered from COVID-19.

The chain links TRBV20-1 to TRBJ1-2, with 11 nucleotides matching TRBD1. CDR3 length: 14 residues. CDR1 is DFQATT and CDR2 is SNEGSKA in the germline V gene (reference sequence). V was pared by 5 bases and J by 6 bases, with 8 bases of the junction left unmatched. The CDR3 here is CSAPWTGGFNGYTF. CDR3 DNA sequence: TGCAGTGCTCCCTGGACAGGGGGCTTTAATGGCTACACCTTC.

This clonotype appeared a few times. The CDR3 sequence: CSAQITSFLGQPQHF. The CDR3 nucleotides read TGCAGTGCTCAGATAACCTCATTCCTGGGGCAGCCCCAGCATTTT. The chain is built from TRBV20-1 and TRBJ1-5, with D unclear. The CDR3 contains 15 residues. Germline values: CDR1 DFQATT, CDR2 SNEGSKA (reference sequence). Trimming removed 5 bases from V and 7 bases from J, with 21 bases in between.

The chain uses TRBV6-4 and TRBJ2-2; D is possibly TRBD1 or TRBD2 (5 bases each). Between the trimmed V and J ends, which lost 2 bases and 2 bases, there was a span of 6 bases. The CDR3 runs 14 residues. Germline CDR1 MRHNA, CDR2 SNTAGT. CDR3 region: CASSDGGNTGELFF. The CDR3, as DNA: TGTGCCAGCAGTGACGGGGGAAACACCGGGGAGCTGTTTTTT.

This chain connects TRBV7-9 to TRBJ2-3; 11 positions agree with TRBD2. The CDR3 consists of 16 residues. The V and J ends lost 5 bases and 0 bases, in that order; junction bases with no gene match: 4. Germline V gene data show CDR1 as SEHNR and CDR2 as FQNEAQ (reference sequence). CDR3 nucleotide sequence: TGTGCCAGCAGCAGACGGACTAGCGGGAGCACAGATACGCAGTATTTT. It yields the protein CASSRRTSGSTDTQYF.

This clonotype was picked up a small number of times. The chain has TRBV19 and TRBJ2-1; the match to TRBD1 covers 10 bases. CDR1 is LNHDA and CDR2 is SQIVND in the germline V gene (reference sequence). V lost 4 bases, J lost 2 bases, and 5 bases stayed unmatched. The CDR3 is 16 residues long. The DNA for the CDR3 is TGTGCCAGTAGTAGATCCGGGACAGGGGCCTACAATGAGCAGTTCTTC. This codes for CASSRSGTGAYNEQFF.

The gene calls are TRBV19 and TRBJ1-5; D uncertain. Germline values: CDR1 LNHDA, CDR2 SQIVND (reference sequence). This CDR3 region has 15 residues. Trimming shortened V by 3 bases and J by 1 base, and 10 bases separated the two germline ends. Here the CDR3 DNA reads TGTGCCAGTAGTATTGTAGCACGGAGCAATCAGCCCCAGCATTTT. As protein: CASSIVARSNQPQHF. Filled out from reference TRBV19 and TRBJ1-5, the complete variable domain reads DGGITQSPKYLFRKEGQNVTLSCEQNLNHDAMYWYRQDPGQGLRLIYYSQIVNDFQKGDIAEGYSVSREKKESFPLTVTSAQKNPTAFYLCASSIVARSNQPQHFGDGTRLSIL.

The J gene is TRBJ2-1, the V gene TRBV14, with 10 bases lining up with TRBD2. The germline V gene has CDR1 SGHDN and CDR2 FVKESK. V shed 4 bases and J 5 bases; nucleotides not matched to a gene: 11. The CDR3 loop spans 17 amino acids. CDR3 in DNA: TGTGCCAGCAGCCCAATATCGGGACTAGCGCGAGACAATGAGCAGTTCTTC. Translated: CASSPISGLARDNEQFF.

The chain couples TRBV15 to TRBJ1-1, with a tentative D call TRBD1 (6 bases). V lost 1 base to trimming and J lost 0 bases, with 9 bases between them. Germline CDR1 is LNHNV and CDR2 is YYDKDF (reference sequence). This CDR3 is built from 15 residues. CDR3 loop: CATSRVTGLNTEAFF. Here the CDR3 DNA reads TGTGCCACCAGCAGAGTAACAGGGTTGAACACTGAAGCTTTCTTT.

The chain couples TRBV21-1 to TRBJ2-7; the D call of TRBD1 is as the table states it, not checked on the DNA. TRBV21-1 is listed as a pseudogene. The CDR3 contains 14 residues. In nucleotides, the CDR3 is TGTGCCAGCAGCAATGGGACAGGGGGGTACGAGCAGTACTTC. Translation: CASSNGTGGYEQYF.

The chain combines TRBV7-2 with TRBJ2-7, with 9 bases fitting TRBD2. J was trimmed by 2 bases and V by 7 bases; bases with no gene match: 6. CDR3 length: 14 residues. Germline-derived CDR1 and CDR2 are SGHTA and FQGNSA. In DNA form, the CDR3 reads TGTGCCAGCACCACGACTAGCGGACCCTACGAGCAGTACTTC. As protein: CASTTTSGPYEQYF. The variable domain in full, with the rest retrieved from reference TRBV7-2 and TRBJ2-7, is GAGVSQSPSNKVTEKGKDVELRCDPISGHTALYWYRQSLGQGLEFLIYFQGNSAPDKSGLPSDRFSAERTGGSVSTLTIQRTQQEDSAVYLCASTTTSGPYEQYFGPGTRLTVT.

The rearrangement uses TRBV6-1 and TRBJ2-3; TRBD1 agrees at 7 bases. V lost 5 bases to trimming and J lost 2 bases; unmatched junction nucleotides: 4. This CDR3 spans 14 amino acids. CDR1 MNHNS and CDR2 SASEGT come from the germline V gene. This CDR3 reads CASSTGASTDTQYF. In DNA form, the CDR3 reads TGTGCCAGCAGTACAGGGGCTTCCACAGATACGCAGTATTTT.

By sample share, this clonotype is large (0.1 to 1%). The chain uses TRBV10-3 and TRBJ1-1; D remains unclear. Trimming pared 2 bases from V and 2 bases from J, leaving 6 bases between. Germline V CDR1 and CDR2: ENHRY, SYGVKD. The CDR3 contains 13 residues. In nucleotides, the CDR3 is TGTGCCATCAGTGAGAGGGATAACACTGAAGCTTTCTTT. This codes for CAISERDNTEAFF.

This chain uses TRBV5-1 with TRBJ2-2; D is unclear. V gave up 5 bases and J gave up 7 bases, with 9 bases separating them. Germline values: CDR1 SGHRS, CDR2 YFSETQ. The CDR3 spans 12 residues. The CDR3 coding sequence is TGCGCCAGCAGATATGACGGCGGGGAGCTGTTTTTT. Protein product: CASRYDGGELFF.

The chain is built from TRBV6-1 and TRBJ1-5, with 12 bases matching TRBD1. Germline CDR1 is MNHNS and CDR2 is SASEGT. The CDR3 has 16 residues. The trim removed 5 bases at V and 7 bases at J, leaving 9 bases unmatched. The CDR3 loop is CASSPTGTGGWQPQHF. CDR3 bases: TGTGCCAGCAGTCCTACGGGGACAGGGGGCTGGCAGCCCCAGCATTTT.

The rearrangement uses TRBV6-1 and TRBJ1-1; D gene uncertain. Germline V gene sequence: CDR1 MNHNS, CDR2 SASEGT. The CDR3 consists of 14 residues. Trimming took 1 base from V and 1 from J, leaving 7 bases between them. CDR3 coding DNA: TGTGCCAGCAGTGAAGTTCAGAAGAACACTGAAGCTTTCTTT. It encodes CASSEVQKNTEAFF.

The chain employs TRBV28 and TRBJ1-5, with 7 bases identical to TRBD1. The CDR3 runs 13 residues. With 10 bases clipped from V and 5 bases from J, the junction kept 8 bases outside the gene matches. Per the germline V gene, CDR1 is MDHEN and CDR2 is SYDVKM. The CDR3 spells CATLRTGDQPQHF. The DNA for the CDR3 is TGTGCCACACTTAGAACAGGGGATCAGCCCCAGCATTTT.

This chain connects TRBV10-3 to TRBJ2-7, with D perhaps matching TRBD1 (6 bases). Germline values: CDR1 ENHRY, CDR2 SYGVKD. V dropped 6 bases and J dropped 0 bases, with 15 bases sitting between them. The CDR3 is 15 amino acids. Here the CDR3 DNA reads TGTGCCATCAGCTTGACAGGACTCCGCTCCTACGAGCAGTACTTC. Its translation is CAISLTGLRSYEQYF.

In its sample, this clonotype was seen a few times. The chain carries TRBV6-2 or TRBV6-3 and TRBJ2-3; D is ambiguous. Germline V gene lookup returns CDR1 MNHEY and CDR2 SVGEGT. This CDR3 has 13 amino acids. With 5 bases removed from V and 2 bases from J, the gap between germline ends came to 8 bases. The CDR3: CASSLYSTDTQYF. DNA of the CDR3: TGTGCCAGCAGTCTATACTCCACAGATACGCAGTATTTT.

Comments on this clonotype: An end of the junction does not agree with germline; a read error may underlie this. V usage is TRBV7-9 and J usage is TRBJ2-7; a possible D gene is TRBD2 (5 bases). The CDR3 consists of 12 residues. Germline CDR1 reads SEHNR; CDR2 reads FQNEAQ (reference sequence). This chain's CDR3 is CASSLPRGFKNF. Here the CDR3 DNA reads TGTGCCAGCAGCCTCCCCCGGGGTTTCAAGAACTTC.

This clonotype is deemed medium-sized. This rearrangement joins TRBV6-4 to TRBJ2-1; D is possibly TRBD2 (5 bases). Germline V gene lookup returns CDR1 MRHNA and CDR2 SNTAGT. CDR3 length equals 14 residues. The germline V and J ends were trimmed by 2 bases and 0 bases, with 5 bases remaining between them. The CDR3 nucleotides read TGTGCCAGCAGTGACGGGAGCTCCTACAATGAGCAGTTCTTC. Its translation is CASSDGSSYNEQFF.

The chain has TRBV7-9 and TRBJ1-4; D is undetermined. CDR1 SEHNR and CDR2 FQNEAQ come from the germline V gene (reference sequence). This CDR3 has 14 amino acids. Between the trimmed V and J ends, which lost 9 bases and 5 bases, there was a span of 16 bases. Written as DNA, the CDR3 is TGTGCCAGTAACAAAATGGGAAGGAATGAAAAACTGTTTTTT. This codes for CASNKMGRNEKLFF.

This chain connects TRBV20-1 to TRBJ2-1; tentatively, D is TRBD2 (6 bases). From germline, CDR1 is DFQATT and CDR2 SNEGSKA (reference sequence). The CDR3 runs 14 residues. The V end was cut by 3 bases, the J end by 1 base, with 10 bases between. For the CDR3, the DNA is TGCAGTGCTAGCGTGGCGGGATCCTACAATGAGCAGTTCTTC. Protein product: CSASVAGSYNEQFF.

The genes are TRBV20-1 and TRBJ2-3; tentatively, D is TRBD2 (7 bases). The CDR3 loop spans 15 amino acids. V was cut by 3 bases and J by 3 bases, with 16 bases left in between. Germline lookup yields CDR1 DFQATT and CDR2 SNEGSKA (reference sequence). The CDR3 here is CSARDSGTGTDTQYF. CDR3 nucleotide sequence: TGCAGTGCTAGGGACAGCGGGACCGGAACAGATACGCAGTATTTT.

This clonotype was detected only a few times. This chain joins TRBV6-2 or TRBV6-3 and TRBJ2-7; D might be TRBD2 (6 bases). CDR3 size: 22 residues. With 0 bases removed from V and 4 bases from J, the gap between germline ends came to 34 bases. Germline lookup yields CDR1 MNHEY and CDR2 SVGEGT. CDR3 sequence (DNA): TGTGCCAGCAGTTACTCCCTTCGCAGGGTTTCGCCTAGCGCTTCCCTTCGGTACGAGCAGTACTTC. Amino acids: CASSYSLRRVSPSASLRYEQYF.